The entry below describes one T cell receptor beta chain. Seattle-derived patients entered the study during active infection and were followed longitudinally. Losses at the gene ends were 2 bases for V and 5 bases for J; bases not matched to a gene: 9. The V gene's germline CDR1 is MNHEY and CDR2 SVGEGT. This CDR3 region has 17 residues. Original handling: Amplifying reference gene primers gave estimates of nucleated cell counts. Profiled with immunoSEQ multiplex PCR; TCRdb holds only in-frame clones, not every one. The V and J calls and clone size are taken from that table; D and trimming were inferred from the DNA. The table has 390,000 or so clones, roughly 90% seen once. The record originates from a study of blood T cell repertoires in COVID-19. For the study at large: Samples representing acute and convalescent COVID-19 were sourced from the United States, Italy and Spain. PBMCs, B-cell-depleted T cells, or T cells provided the cDNA or gDNA that made up the material.

The chain employs TRBV6-2 or TRBV6-3 and TRBJ2-3; 11 nucleotides match TRBD2. The sequence came from a woman aged 25 to 39 with COVID-19, enrolled during active disease. The sequenced material came from peripheral blood. CDR3 DNA: TGTGCCAGCAGTTACCTAGCGGGAGGCCCTGGGGGAGATACGCAGTATTTT. It encodes CASSYLAGGPGGDTQYF.